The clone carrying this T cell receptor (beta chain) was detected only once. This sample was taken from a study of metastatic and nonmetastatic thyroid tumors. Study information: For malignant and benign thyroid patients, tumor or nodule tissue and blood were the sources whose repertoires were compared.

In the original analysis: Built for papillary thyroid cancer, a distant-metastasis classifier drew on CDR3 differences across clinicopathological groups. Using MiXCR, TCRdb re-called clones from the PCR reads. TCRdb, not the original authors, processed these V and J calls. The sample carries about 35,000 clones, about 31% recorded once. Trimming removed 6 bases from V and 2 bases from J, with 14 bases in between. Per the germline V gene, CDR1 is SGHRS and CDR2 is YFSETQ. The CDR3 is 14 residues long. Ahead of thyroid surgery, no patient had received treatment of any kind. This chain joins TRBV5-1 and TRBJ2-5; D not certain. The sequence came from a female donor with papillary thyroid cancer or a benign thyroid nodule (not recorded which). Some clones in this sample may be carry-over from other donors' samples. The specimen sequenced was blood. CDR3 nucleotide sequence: TGCGCCAGCATCTTTGGTGACACACAAGAGACCCAGTACTTC. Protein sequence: CASIFGDTQETQYF.